One and the same sample provided the 13 T cell receptor beta chains below, sequenced in a study of cytomegalovirus exposure and HLA in healthy donors. This PCR relied on a set of 60 Vbeta primers and 13 Jbeta primers. The data were produced by immunoSEQ multiplex PCR, yet TCRdb's version contains in-frame clones alone and is incomplete. In the table there are 100,000 to 150,000 clones, about 8.5% of which are singletons. The sequenced material came from PBMCs. The receptors shown here come from a middle-aged man in good health and CMV-seronegative.

The V call is TRBV6-6, the J call TRBJ2-7; D is ambiguous. This CDR3 contains 15 residues. The V end was cut by 0 bases, the J end by 2 bases, with 11 bases between. The germline CDR1 and CDR2 sequences are MNHNY and SVGAGI (reference sequence). DNA of the CDR3: TGTGCCAGCAGTTACTCGAGTCCCACTCCCTACGAGCAGTACTTC. Translating gives CASSYSSPTPYEQYF.

CDR3 DNA sequence: TGTGCCGGCAAGGGAGGGACAGGCCTCAGTGAGCAGTTCTTC. Protein product: CAGKGGTGLSEQFF. V gene TRBV6-1 combines with J gene TRBJ2-1, with D possibly being TRBD1 (8 bases). The CDR3 is made up of 14 amino acids. The V and J ends lost 11 bases and 9 bases respectively, with 23 bases between them. The germline CDR1 and CDR2 sequences are MNHNS and SASEGT.

The genes are TRBV11-2 and TRBJ1-5, with 10 positions matching TRBD1. Germline V gene sequence: CDR1 SGHAT, CDR2 FQNNGV. V gave up 4 bases and J gave up 6 bases; unmatched junction bases: 6. This CDR3 comprises 15 residues. The CDR3 bases are TGTGCCAGCAGCTGGGGGACAGGGGCGTTTCAGCCCCAGCATTTT. As protein: CASSWGTGAFQPQHF.

This clone was recorded a few times. This chain uses TRBV7-2 with TRBJ2-5; 7 nucleotides line up with TRBD2. With V trimmed by 4 bases and J by 4 bases, 6 bases remained unmatched. Germline assignment: CDR1 SGHTA and CDR2 FQGNSA. The CDR3 sequence is 14 residues long. The DNA for the CDR3 is TGTGCCAGCAGCTCACCCCCGGGGGGAGAGACCCAGTACTTC. Residues: CASSSPPGGETQYF.

J is TRBJ2-1 and V is TRBV7-3, with TRBD2 matching 9 bases. Germline V gene lookup returns CDR1 SGHTA and CDR2 FQGTGA. CDR3 length: 16 residues. The V segment lost 2 bases and the J segment 6 bases; nucleotides outside the gene matches: 8. This chain's CDR3 is CASSLVGAGGRNEQFF. CDR3 in DNA: TGTGCCAGCAGCTTAGTCGGCGCGGGGGGGCGCAATGAGCAGTTCTTC.

This clone was seen only a few times. The chain couples TRBV28 to TRBJ2-3; 8 bases are shared with TRBD2. Germline V gene data show CDR1 as MDHEN and CDR2 as SYDVKM. Unmatched junction bases numbered 7, after V lost 3 bases and J lost 5 bases. The CDR3 has 15 residues. This CDR3 is CASSFVRGAVDTQYF. CDR3 in DNA: TGTGCCAGCAGTTTTGTGCGGGGGGCGGTAGATACGCAGTATTTT.

This clone has a handful of counts. The chain employs TRBV7-2 and TRBJ1-5; 7 bases are shared with TRBD1. CDR1 and CDR2 (germline): SGHTA, FQGNSA. CDR3 length: 16 amino acids. Losses at the gene ends were 4 bases for V and 5 bases for J; bases not matched to a gene: 11. DNA of the CDR3: TGTGCCAGCAGCTCCCGAAAGACAGGGACGGATCAGCCCCAGCATTTT. Amino acid sequence: CASSSRKTGTDQPQHF.

V usage is TRBV18 and J usage is TRBJ2-7, with 10 nucleotides matching TRBD2. CDR1 is KGHSH, CDR2 LQKENI, per germline. Germline trimming cut 3 bases from V and 4 bases from J; bases unmatched to any gene: 0. The CDR3 consists of 13 residues. Here the CDR3 reads CASSPSGGYEQYF. In DNA form, the CDR3 reads TGTGCCAGCTCACCTAGCGGGGGGTACGAGCAGTACTTC.

Only a few counts were recorded for this clone. The CDR3: CASSLGPGPYNEQFF. The CDR3 DNA reads TGTGCCAGCAGTCTGGGTCCAGGCCCCTACAATGAGCAGTTCTTC. The rearrangement links TRBV6-1 to TRBJ2-1; D gene unclear. The V end lost 5 bases, the J end lost 2 bases, and 13 bases lay between the germline ends. The germline V gene encodes CDR1 MNHNS and CDR2 SASEGT. CDR3 length: 15 residues.

This clone has just a few counts. The rearrangement uses TRBV6-1 and TRBJ1-3; possibly TRBD1 for D (6 bases). V shed 9 bases and J shed 1 base, with 16 bases lying between them. Germline CDR1 is MNHNS and CDR2 is SASEGT. The CDR3 is 15 residues long. The CDR3 region is CARNRARGSGNTIYF. CDR3 coding DNA: TGTGCCAGAAACAGGGCAAGGGGGTCTGGAAACACCATATATTTT.

Only a few counts were recorded for this clone. The V call is TRBV10-1, the J call TRBJ2-3; 10 positions agree with TRBD1. Germline loops: CDR1 WNHNN, CDR2 SYGVQD (reference sequence). CDR3 size: 15 residues. Unmatched junction bases numbered 0, after V lost 2 bases and J lost 1 base. CDR3 sequence (DNA): TGCGCCAGCAGTGAGGGACAGGGGGGCACAGATACGCAGTATTTT. As protein: CASSEGQGGTDTQYF.

In its sample, this clone was seen a few times. J is TRBJ1-5 and V is TRBV10-2; 7 bases are a match to TRBD1. The CDR3 extends over 13 amino acids. After removal of 8 bases from V and 5 bases from J, the junction contained 6 bases not matched to a gene. Germline V gene data show CDR1 as WSHSY and CDR2 as SAAADI. CDR3 residues: CASSGTVDQPQHF. The CDR3 DNA follows: TGCGCCAGCTCCGGGACAGTCGATCAGCCCCAGCATTTT.

V gene TRBV7-9 combines with J gene TRBJ2-3; the D gene is possibly TRBD1 (6 bases). CDR3 length: 14 amino acids. The germline V and J ends were trimmed by 5 bases and 2 bases, with 11 bases remaining between them. CDR1 is SEHNR, CDR2 FQNEAQ, per germline (reference sequence). The CDR3: CASSSWDTTDTQYF. For the CDR3, the DNA is TGTGCCAGCAGCAGCTGGGACACCACAGATACGCAGTATTTT. Using reference TRBV7-9 and TRBJ2-3 for the parts outside the CDR3, the full variable domain is DTGVSQNPRHKITKRGQNVTFRCDPISEHNRLYWYRQTLGQGPEFLTYFQNEAQLEKSRLLSDRFSAERPKGSFSTLEIQRTEQGDSAMYLCASSSWDTTDTQYFGPGTRLTVL.